This paragraph reports one TCR beta chain. The entry originates in a study of human T cells and chemical hapten exposure. Study-wide context: Patch testing placed 0.01% DPC on the upper back, with readings at 6 days.

CDR1 SGHRS and CDR2 YFSETQ come from the germline V gene. This CDR3 comprises 15 residues. The V segment lost 1 base and the J segment 6 bases; nucleotides outside the gene matches: 5. The time point was: pre-sensitization, week 0. Treatment denoted: therapeutic diphenylcyclopropenone sensitization with weekly scalp DPC. Unfractionated whole blood served as the source for total RNA extraction. MiXCR was run by TCRdb on the RACE reads, yielding one entry per CDR3 protein. The table lists over 300,000 distinct CDR3 sequences, less than 6.5% of them singletons, with just over 2.5% in the top ten. V is TRBV5-1 and J is TRBJ2-2; 8 bases agree with TRBD2. The TCR sequence derives from a woman in her forties or fifties with alopecia areata. Some clones in this sample may be carry-over from other donors' samples. The material was whole blood, obtained in connection with sensitization to the hapten diphenylcyclopropenone (DPC). In DNA form, the CDR3 reads TGCGCCAGCAGCTTGTACAGCGGGAGTGCCGGGGAGCTGTTTTTT. As protein: CASSLYSGSAGELFF.